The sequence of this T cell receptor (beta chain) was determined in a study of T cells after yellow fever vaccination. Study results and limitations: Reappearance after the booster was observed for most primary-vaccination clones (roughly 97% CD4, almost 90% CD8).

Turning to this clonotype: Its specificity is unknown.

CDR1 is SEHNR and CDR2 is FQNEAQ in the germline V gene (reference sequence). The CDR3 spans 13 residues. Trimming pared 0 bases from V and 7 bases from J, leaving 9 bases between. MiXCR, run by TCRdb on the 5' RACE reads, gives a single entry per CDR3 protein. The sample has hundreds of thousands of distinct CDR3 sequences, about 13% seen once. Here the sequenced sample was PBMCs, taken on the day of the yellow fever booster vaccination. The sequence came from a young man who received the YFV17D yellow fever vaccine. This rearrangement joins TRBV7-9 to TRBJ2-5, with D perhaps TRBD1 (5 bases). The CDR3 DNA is TGTGCCAGCAGCTTAGCAGGGGCTGGGACCCAGTACTTC. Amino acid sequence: CASSLAGAGTQYF.